The 2 T cell receptor beta chains given below trace back to one sample, sequenced in a study of long-term antiretroviral therapy in people with HIV. They ran version v3.0 of the immunoSEQ assay at survey level. Produced via immunoSEQ multiplex PCR; TCRdb's table is partial and in-frame only. The data contain some 30,000 clones, 85% to 95% of them singletons. The sequencing here drew on unsorted PBMCs, taken about 7.2 years after starting antiretroviral therapy. The receptor source for this set is a man in his forties or fifties with HIV.

The rearrangement joins TRBV4-1 to TRBJ1-1; no clear D gene. V lost 0 bases to trimming and J lost 5 bases, with 7 bases between them. Germline-derived CDR1 and CDR2 are MGHRA and YSYEKL. The CDR3 contains 13 residues. The CDR3 DNA is TGCGCCAGCAGCCAAGAACGATGGACTGAAGCTTTCTTT. It is translated as CASSQERWTEAFF.

The chain recombines TRBV6-6 with TRBJ2-7; D uncertain. CDR1 and CDR2 from the germline V gene are MNHNY and SVGAGI (reference sequence). The CDR3 spans 13 residues. V dropped 6 bases and J dropped 0 bases, with 9 bases sitting between them. The CDR3 region is CASSDTNSYEQYF. The CDR3 nucleotides read TGTGCCAGCAGCGACACAAACTCCTACGAGCAGTACTTC.